This T cell receptor beta chain was recorded in a study of a mutant IDH1 vaccine in newly diagnosed glioma. Study-level background: Eight vaccine doses were administered to patients at weeks 1, 3, 5, 7, 11, 15, 19 and 23. Initiation of the vaccine course occurred 4-6 weeks after radiotherapy alone, or alongside temozolomide cycles. Every participant had undergone radiotherapy, temozolomide, or both before, and most underwent both. Study-wide points: Whatever changes occurred in top peripheral T cell clonotypes seemed unrelated to pseudoprogression.

The time point denotes: week 23, last vaccination. Every vaccine dose comprised 300 ug of mutant IDH1 20-mer peptide plus topical imiquimod. This table comes from immunoSEQ multiplex PCR, and its TCRdb copy is limited to in-frame clones, with some not included. The data contain roughly 60,000 clones, approximately 81% of them singletons. Comments on this clone: Antigen unknown.

The CDR3 sequence is 13 residues long. CDR1 is LNHDA, CDR2 SQIVND, per germline (reference sequence). Trimming removed 6 bases at V and 3 bases at J, with 12 bases between. The source of this sequence is a man aged 30 to 39 with glioma. This material consisted of PBMCs, taken from a glioma patient whose treatment included an IDH1 peptide vaccine. The V gene is TRBV19, the J gene TRBJ2-7, with a tentative D call TRBD1 (6 bases). Here the CDR3 reads CASRDTGNYEQYF. CDR3 in DNA: TGTGCCAGTAGGGACACAGGGAACTACGAGCAGTACTTC.